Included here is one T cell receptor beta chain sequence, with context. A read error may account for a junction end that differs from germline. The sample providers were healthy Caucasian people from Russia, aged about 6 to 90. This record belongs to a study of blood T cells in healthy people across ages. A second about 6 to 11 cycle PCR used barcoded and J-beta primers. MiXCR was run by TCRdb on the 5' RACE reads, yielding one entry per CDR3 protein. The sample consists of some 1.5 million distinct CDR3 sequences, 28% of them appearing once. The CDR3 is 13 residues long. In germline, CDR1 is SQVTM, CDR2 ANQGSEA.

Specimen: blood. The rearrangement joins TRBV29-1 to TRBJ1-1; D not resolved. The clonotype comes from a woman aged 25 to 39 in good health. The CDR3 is CSAVGILNTEVFF. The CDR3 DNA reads TGCAGCGCAGTCGGCATCCTGAACACTGAAGTTTTCTTT.